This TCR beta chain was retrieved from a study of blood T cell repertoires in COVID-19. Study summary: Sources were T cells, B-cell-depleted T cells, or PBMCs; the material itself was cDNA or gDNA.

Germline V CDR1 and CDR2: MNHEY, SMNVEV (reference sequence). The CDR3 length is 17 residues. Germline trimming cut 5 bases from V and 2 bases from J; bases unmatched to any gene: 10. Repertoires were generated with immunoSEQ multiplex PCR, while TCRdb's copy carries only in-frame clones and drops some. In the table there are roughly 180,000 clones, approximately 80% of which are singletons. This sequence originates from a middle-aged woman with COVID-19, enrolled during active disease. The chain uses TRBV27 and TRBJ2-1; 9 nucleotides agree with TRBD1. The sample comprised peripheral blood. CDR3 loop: CASSPQYRQGAYNEQFF. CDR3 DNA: TGTGCCAGCAGTCCCCAATATCGACAGGGGGCCTACAATGAGCAGTTCTTC.